Sequencing of this TCR beta chain was carried out in a study of cytomegalovirus exposure and HLA in healthy donors. Points from the study as a whole: Among the most significant clusters, several appeared linked to common viral pathogens in a later analysis. Using the classifier, cytomegalovirus status was reportedly diagnosed with high specificity and sensitivity. Immune exposure information available was restricted to CMV serostatus. Within an earlier analysis, most TCR beta V segments proved productive either about 87% or about 30% of the time.

The primer mix had 60 Vbeta and 13 Jbeta primers. Only in-frame clones appear in the TCRdb table, and some are missing; sequencing was by immunoSEQ multiplex PCR. The table includes under 150,000 clones, approximately 70% detected once. Germline trimming cut 3 bases from V and 5 bases from J; bases unmatched to any gene: 17. The CDR3 covers 20 residues. Germline V lookup: CDR1 MDHEN, CDR2 SYDVKM. On this clone: Antigen specificity is unknown.

This rearrangement joins TRBV28 to TRBJ1-5, with 12 bases lining up with TRBD1. The sample taken for sequencing was PBMCs. This receptor was identified in a woman in her sixties or seventies in good health and CMV-seropositive. The CDR3 reads CASSLLGRGTGGVLDQPQHF. As DNA, the CDR3 is TGTGCCAGCAGTTTGCTGGGGAGGGGGACAGGGGGCGTTCTGGATCAGCCCCAGCATTTT.